Described below is a single T cell receptor beta chain sequence and its context. CDR1 and CDR2 (germline): MNHNY, SVGAGI (reference sequence). The V and J ends lost 5 bases and 2 bases, in that order; junction bases with no gene match: 7. The CDR3 spans 17 residues. The data stem from a study of blood T cell repertoires in COVID-19. Overall study context: Some COVID-19 samples were acute and others convalescent; all came from the United States, Italy and Spain. Nucleic acid was either cDNA or gDNA, and it came from T cells, B-cell-depleted T cells, or PBMCs.

Per the study methods: Amplification of reference gene primers provided the estimated nucleated cell counts. Some clones are missing from TCRdb's copy, which holds only in-frame ones; the method was immunoSEQ multiplex PCR. V, J and clone size reflect that table, while D and trimming were determined from the DNA. This table has 95,000 to 110,000 clones, about three quarters appearing once. V gene TRBV6-6 combines with J gene TRBJ2-2; 11 bases are a match to TRBD1. The TCR was taken from a man aged 65 to 79 with acute or convalescent COVID-19. Sequencing was performed on peripheral blood. CDR3 region: CASSLGTGGFNTGELFF. For the CDR3, the DNA is TGTGCCAGCAGTCTTGGGACAGGGGGATTTAACACCGGGGAGCTGTTTTTT.